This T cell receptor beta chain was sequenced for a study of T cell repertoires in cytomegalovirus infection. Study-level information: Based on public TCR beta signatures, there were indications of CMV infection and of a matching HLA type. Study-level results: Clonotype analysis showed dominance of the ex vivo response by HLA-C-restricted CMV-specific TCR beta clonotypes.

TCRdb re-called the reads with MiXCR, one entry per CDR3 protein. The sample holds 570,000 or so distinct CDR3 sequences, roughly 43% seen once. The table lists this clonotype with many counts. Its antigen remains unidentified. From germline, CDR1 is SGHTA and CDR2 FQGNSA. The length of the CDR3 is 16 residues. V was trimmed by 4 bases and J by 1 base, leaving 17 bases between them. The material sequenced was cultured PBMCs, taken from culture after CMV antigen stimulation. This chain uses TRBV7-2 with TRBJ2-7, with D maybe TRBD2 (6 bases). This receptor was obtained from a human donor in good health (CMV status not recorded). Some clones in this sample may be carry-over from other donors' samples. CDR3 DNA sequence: TGTGCCAGCAGCTCCCAGATCGGGGGTTGGTCCTACGAGCAGTACTTC. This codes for CASSSQIGGWSYEQYF. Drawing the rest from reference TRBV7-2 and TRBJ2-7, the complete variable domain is GAGVSQSPSNKVTEKGKDVELRCDPISGHTALYWYRQSLGQGLEFLIYFQGNSAPDKSGLPSDRFSAERTGGSVSTLTIQRTQQEDSAVYLCASSSQIGGWSYEQYFGPGTRLTVT.